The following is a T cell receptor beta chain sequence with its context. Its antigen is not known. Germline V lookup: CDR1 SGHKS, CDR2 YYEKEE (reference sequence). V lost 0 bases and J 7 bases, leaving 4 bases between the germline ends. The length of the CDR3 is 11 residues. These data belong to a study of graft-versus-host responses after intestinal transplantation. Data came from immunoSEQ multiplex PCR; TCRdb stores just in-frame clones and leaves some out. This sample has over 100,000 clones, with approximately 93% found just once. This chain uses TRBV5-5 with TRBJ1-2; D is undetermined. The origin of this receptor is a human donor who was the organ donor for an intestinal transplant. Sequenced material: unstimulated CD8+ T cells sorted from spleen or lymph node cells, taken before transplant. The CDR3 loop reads CASSLGVGYTF. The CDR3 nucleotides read TGTGCCAGCAGCTTGGGTGTTGGCTACACCTTC.